This TCR beta chain was obtained from a study of cytomegalovirus exposure and HLA in healthy donors. Points from the study as a whole: Researchers catalogued around 150 TCR beta chains as cytomegalovirus-associated. By a later analysis, the bulk of CMV-associated TCR beta chains appeared HLA-restricted.

This clone was seen once. Antigen: not known. The PCR used 60 Vbeta and 13 Jbeta primers. Authors' processing steps: It was a later analysis that counted roughly 79 million unique TCR beta chains, of which some 12 million were shared. TCRdb's copy holds only in-frame clones and misses some; the assay was immunoSEQ multiplex PCR. That table is the source of V, J and clone size, and D and trimming were worked out from the DNA. Altogether some 150,000 clones are present, 80% to 90% being singletons, with the ten largest covering approximately 13%. The V end lost 2 bases, the J end lost 3 bases, and 14 bases lay between the germline ends. Germline V gene lookup returns CDR1 MNHNS and CDR2 SASEGT. CDR3 size: 16 residues.

What was sequenced was PBMCs. The V and J genes are TRBV6-1 and TRBJ1-5; tentatively, D is TRBD1 (5 bases). The sequence was collected from a woman in her forties or fifties in good health and CMV-seronegative. CDR3 coding DNA: TGTGCCAGCAGTGAAAGAGGCGGGGCAACCAATCAGCCCCAGCATTTT. Protein: CASSERGGATNQPQHF.